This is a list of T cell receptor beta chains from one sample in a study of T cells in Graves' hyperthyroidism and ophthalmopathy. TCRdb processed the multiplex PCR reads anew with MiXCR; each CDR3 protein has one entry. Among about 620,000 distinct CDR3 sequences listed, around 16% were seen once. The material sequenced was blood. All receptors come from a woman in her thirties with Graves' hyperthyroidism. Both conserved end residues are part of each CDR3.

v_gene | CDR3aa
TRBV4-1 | CASSQDLGYRYSPLHF
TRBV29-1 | CSVPALAGSYGYTF
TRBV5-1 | CASRRSANTGELFF
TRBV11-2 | CASSLNVRTDSYEQYF
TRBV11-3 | CASSFLLAGSNTEAFF
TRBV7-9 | CASSPPDGTGFYEQYF
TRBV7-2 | CASSLQSGPDTQYF
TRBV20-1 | CSARVLRSTDTQYF
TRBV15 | CATSSVENYTGELFF
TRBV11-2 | CASSSYGQGDEQFF
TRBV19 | CASNPTWGYEQYF
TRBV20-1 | CSARDQASGIPYEQYF
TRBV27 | CASSIDAETEAFF
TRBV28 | CASSLGGGGQETQYF
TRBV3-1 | CASSQLGLAGEGNEQFF
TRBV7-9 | CASSLYISEQYF
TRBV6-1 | CASSSRGPGEQYF
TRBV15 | CATRQGVRNEQYF
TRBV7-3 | CASSPSGTGAEQYF
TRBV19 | CASSTHDSRNTYGYTF
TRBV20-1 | CSARDQRTNEKLFF
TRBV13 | CASSLLGGEGFYGYTF
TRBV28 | CASTNWGRSTDTQYF
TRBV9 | CASSVGLAGAHEQYF
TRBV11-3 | CASSLTSGMRPDTQYF
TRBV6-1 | CASHPRLGADNQPQHF
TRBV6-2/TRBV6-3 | CASRSLPGTSSYNEQFF
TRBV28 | CASGSGAKDTQYF
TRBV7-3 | CASSLSSENTEAFF
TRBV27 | CASSFQWNTGELFF
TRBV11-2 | CASSPGAGGSSYEQYF
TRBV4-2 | CASSQYTEAFF
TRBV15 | CATSRDPRANYGYTF
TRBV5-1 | CASSKLAGAGNEQFF
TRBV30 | CAWSVEGVTEAFF
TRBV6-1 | CASGRGYGTEAFF
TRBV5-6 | CASSGQFTSTYEQYF
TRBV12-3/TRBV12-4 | CASSFNSGTSYNEQFF
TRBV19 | CASTPFLGNNYGYTF
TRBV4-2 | CASSQTLTGGQPQHF
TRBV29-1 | CSGGTEETQYF
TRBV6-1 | CASSETGTNTEAFF
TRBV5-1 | CASSLGRAFANTGELFF
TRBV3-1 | CASSHWGQGATEAFF
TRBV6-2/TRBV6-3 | CASSQDSGGGYEQYF